These T cell receptor beta chains were read from a single sample in a study of cytomegalovirus exposure and HLA in healthy donors. Here immunoSEQ multiplex PCR was the method, and the copy in TCRdb shows in-frame clones only, minus some. Of roughly 200,000 clones in the sample, 78% were seen once. Sequencing was carried out using PBMCs. The origin of the receptors is a woman between 25 and 40 years old in good health and CMV-seropositive. The CDR3 runs from the conserved cysteine through the conserved F or W. A D gene is named only where the DNA matches it firmly.

v_gene,d_gene,len,j_gene,CDR3nt,CDR3aa
TRBV6-4,-,15,TRBJ2-1,TGTGCCAGCAGTGAGCGGGCTAGCGAATCGCATGAGCAGTTCTTC,CASSERASESHEQFF
TRBV5-1,TRBD1,16,TRBJ1-2,TGCGCCAGCAGCTTGAGAGTGGATGGGACAGTGTATGGCTACACCTTC,CASSLRVDGTVYGYTF
TRBV4-1,TRBD1,15,TRBJ2-7,TGCGCCAGCAGCCAAGTCCGACAGGGTCAAAGCGAGCAGTACTTC,CASSQVRQGQSEQYF
TRBV5-6,-,13,TRBJ2-5,TGTGCCAGCAGCTTTGCCTATCAGGGGACCCAGTACTTC,CASSFAYQGTQYF
TRBV7-8,-,16,TRBJ2-1,TGTGCCAGCAGCCTTAGAGCCTCGGTAGGGGTGGGTGAGCAGTTCTTC,CASSLRASVGVGEQFF
TRBV5-1,-,15,TRBJ1-1,TGCGCCAGCAGCTTCTGGGCAGGGCAGAACACTGAAGCTTTCTTT,CASSFWAGQNTEAFF
TRBV7-9,TRBD1,13,TRBJ1-1,TGTGCCAGCACCCAGGGGGTTTTCACTGAAGCTTTCTTT,CASTQGVFTEAFF
TRBV6-1,TRBD1,15,TRBJ1-3,TGTGCCAGCAGACCGGACAGGGGCTCTGGAAACACCATATATTTT,CASRPDRGSGNTIYF
TRBV5-4,TRBD1,14,TRBJ1-1,TGTGCCAGCAGATCGAGGACAGGGGGCTCTGAAGCTTTCTTT,CASRSRTGGSEAFF
TRBV4-1,TRBD1,17,TRBJ1-4,TGCGCCAGCAGCCAAGGGGCCCGGGGGACAGCTAATGAAAAACTGTTTTTT,CASSQGARGTANEKLFF
TRBV4-2,-,15,TRBJ2-2,TGTGCCAGCACCATACAAATATCGAACACCGGGGAGCTGTTTTTT,CASTIQISNTGELFF
TRBV7-3,-,13,TRBJ1-1,TGTGCCAGCAGCCTCAGGGGGAACACTGAAGCTTTCTTT,CASSLRGNTEAFF
TRBV6-1,TRBD1,17,TRBJ1-6,TGTGCCAGCAGTGAAAGTCCGCCCGGGACAGGGAGGTCACCCCTCCACTTT,CASSESPPGTGRSPLHF
TRBV5-4,-,15,TRBJ1-3,TGTGCCAGCAGCTTGGATCCGGGTATCGAGAACACCATATATTTT,CASSLDPGIENTIYF
TRBV7-9,-,14,TRBJ2-1,TGTGCCAGCAGCTTAAGGCTAGAACGGGTTGAGCAGTTCTTC,CASSLRLERVEQFF
TRBV5-1,TRBD1,16,TRBJ1-4,TGCGCCAGCAGCATACAGGGGCCTGCAACTAATGAAAAACTGTTTTTT,CASSIQGPATNEKLFF
TRBV2,TRBD2,15,TRBJ2-7,TGTGCCAGCTCCCTCGGGACTAGCGGTCCCTACGAGCAGTACTTC,CASSLGTSGPYEQYF